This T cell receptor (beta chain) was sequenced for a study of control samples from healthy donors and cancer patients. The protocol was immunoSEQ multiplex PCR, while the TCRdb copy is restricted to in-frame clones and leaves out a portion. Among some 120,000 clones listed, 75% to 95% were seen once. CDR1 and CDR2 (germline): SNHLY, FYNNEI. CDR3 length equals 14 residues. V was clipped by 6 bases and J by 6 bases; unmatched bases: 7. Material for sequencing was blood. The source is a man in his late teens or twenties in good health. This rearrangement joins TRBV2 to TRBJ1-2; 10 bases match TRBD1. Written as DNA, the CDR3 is TGTGCCAGCAGACAAGGGACAGGGGAAGATGGCTACACCTTC. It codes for CASRQGTGEDGYTF.